The T cell receptor beta chain under discussion was sequenced for a study of CD8+CD57+ T cells in acquired aplastic anemia. On the study more broadly: Quantities of DNA derived from sorted CD4+ and CD8+ cells averaged approximately 3.5 ug.

About this clonotype: Antigen specificity is unknown.

Genomic DNA acted as the template from which TCR beta VDJ combination and CDR3 sequence profiling were carried out. TCRdb reprocessed the reads with MiXCR, giving one entry per CDR3 protein. The sample lists 250,000 to 350,000 distinct CDR3 sequences, around 60% occurring once. Notes on the study in general: Between patients and controls, CD8+ Simpson's diversity did not vary significantly. Some 28 CD8+ CDR3 sequences occurred in both the patients and the controls.

The sequence came from a human donor with severe aplastic anemia or a healthy control (not recorded which). Sequenced: sorted CD4+, CD8+, or CD8+CD57+ T cells (not recorded which) from PBMCs.

The DNA of the CDR3 is TGTGCCAGCAGCCAGGACAGGACCTACGAGCAGTACTTC. It yields the protein CASSQDRTYEQYF. The chain couples TRBV5-6 to TRBJ2-7, with 7 bases aligning to TRBD1. The CDR3 extends over 13 amino acids. Trimming took 4 bases from V and 2 from J; bases not matched to a gene: 3. The germline V gene has CDR1 SGHDT and CDR2 YYEEEE.